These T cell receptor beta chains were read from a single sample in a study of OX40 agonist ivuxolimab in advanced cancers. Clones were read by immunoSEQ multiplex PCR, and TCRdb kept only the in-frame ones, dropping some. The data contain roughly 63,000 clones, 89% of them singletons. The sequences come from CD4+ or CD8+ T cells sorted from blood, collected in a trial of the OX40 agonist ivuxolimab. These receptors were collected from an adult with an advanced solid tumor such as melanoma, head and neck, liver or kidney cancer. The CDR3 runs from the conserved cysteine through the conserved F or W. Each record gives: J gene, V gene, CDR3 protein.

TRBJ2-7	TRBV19	CASRDRSTYEQYF
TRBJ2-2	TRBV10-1	CASRGQGVGELFF
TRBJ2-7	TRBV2	CASSDGGQGPYEQYF
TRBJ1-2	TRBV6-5	CASSYGTGAIWEGYTF
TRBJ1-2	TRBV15	CATSSAWDRGPYGYTF
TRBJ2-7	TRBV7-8	CASSLNQGGSYEQYF
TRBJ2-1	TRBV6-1	CASRGITSYNEQFF
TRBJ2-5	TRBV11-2	CASSLDIGGEQETQYF
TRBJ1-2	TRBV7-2	CASSLVLDVYGYTF
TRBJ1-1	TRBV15	CATSSGTGNTEAFF
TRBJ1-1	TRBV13	CASCPPRHQNTEAFF
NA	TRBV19	CASNSGYEQYF